This T cell receptor (beta chain) was captured by sequencing in a study of shared clonotypes between healthy human individuals. In this sample, this clone turned up once. Other nucleotide sequences from this sample produce the same CDR3. TCRdb's table, derived via immunoSEQ multiplex PCR, lists solely in-frame clones and lacks some. The sample yields fewer than 850,000 clones, around 90% seen once. Germline-derived CDR1 and CDR2 are MNHEY and SMNVEV (reference sequence). Trimming stripped 11 bases from V and 5 bases from J, with 13 bases between. The length of the CDR3 is 11 residues. What was sequenced was memory CD8+ T cells from PBMCs. Subset specified: CD45RO+ cells pooled with CCR7-negative TemRA cells. The receptor was isolated from a man between 18 and 29 years old in good health. Some clones in this sample may be carry-over from other donors' samples. The chain combines TRBV27 with TRBJ2-7; D possibly corresponds to TRBD1 (6 bases). The CDR3 nucleotides read TGTGCCTCCAGGGGTCTGGACGAGCAGTACTTC. Amino acids: CASRGLDEQYF.